What follows is one T cell receptor beta chain and its context. These data originate in a study of T cell responses to AZD1222 COVID-19 vaccine. CDR3 length: 16 amino acids. Germline CDR1 and CDR2: ENHRY and SYGVKD. Trimming took 0 bases from V and 1 from J, leaving 9 bases between them. Libraries were prepared by immunoSEQ multiplex PCR; TCRdb keeps only in-frame clonotypes and omits some of them. Here the sample spans some 80,000 clones, roughly 90% being singletons. The specimen was peripheral blood, collected on day 0 of AZD1222 vaccination. V and J are TRBV10-3 and TRBJ2-2; D might be TRBD1 or TRBD2, each matching 5 bases. This TCR was sampled from an adult in good health. CDR3: CAISESERGNTGELFF. CDR3 coding DNA: TGTGCCATCAGTGAGTCGGAGAGGGGGAACACCGGGGAGCTGTTTTTT.